This T cell receptor (beta chain) was sequenced in a study of T cell changes during pregnancy in multiple sclerosis. The V gene's germline CDR1 is PRHDT and CDR2 FYEKMQ (reference sequence). Trimming removed 4 bases at V and 3 bases at J, with 16 bases between. CDR3 length equals 15 residues. Libraries were prepared by immunoSEQ multiplex PCR; TCRdb keeps only in-frame clonotypes and omits some of them. This sample has about 99,000 clones; around 93% occur once, and the top ten carry 0.99%. This receptor was identified in a female donor with multiple sclerosis, enrolled in a pregnancy study. V and J are TRBV13 and TRBJ2-7; perhaps TRBD1 as D (6 bases). The source was peripheral blood, collected after pregnancy. The CDR3 bases are TGTGCCAGCAGCTACGGCAGGGGATCTTACTACGAGCAGTACTTC. Protein sequence: CASSYGRGSYYEQYF. Using reference TRBV13 and TRBJ2-7 for the parts outside the CDR3, the full variable domain is AAGVIQSPRHLIKEKRETATLKCYPIPRHDTVYWYQQGPGQDPQFLISFYEKMQSDKGSIPDRFSAQQFSDYHSELNMSSLELGDSALYFCASSYGRGSYYEQYFGPGTRLTVT.